The rows below give T cell receptor beta chains drawn from one sample of a study of cytomegalovirus exposure and HLA in healthy donors. TCRdb keeps only in-frame clones here, not all; method: immunoSEQ multiplex PCR. The sample includes some 110,000 clones, about 87% of them seen just once. The source material was PBMCs. Receptors originate from a man aged 18 to 35 in good health and CMV-seronegative. CDR3s include the opening cysteine and the closing phenylalanine or tryptophan. Each record gives: D gene, clone size, J gene, V gene, CDR3 DNA, CDR3 protein. D genes are given only for firm matches. Only some rows state a clone size, as once, few, many or a class for expanded clones.

D gene: NA; clone size: NA; J gene: TRBJ1-4; V gene: TRBV25-1; CDR3 DNA: TGTGCCAGCAGTGTCTCAGGGGCCGGAGAAAAACTGTTTTTT; CDR3 protein: CASSVSGAGEKLFF
D gene: TRBD1; clone size: NA; J gene: TRBJ2-1; V gene: TRBV5-1; CDR3 DNA: TGCGCCAGCAGCTTAACAGGGGGGTTCAACAATGAGCAGTTCTTC; CDR3 protein: CASSLTGGFNNEQFF
D gene: NA; clone size: NA; J gene: TRBJ1-2; V gene: TRBV28; CDR3 DNA: TGTGCCAGCACGGGGACACCGTACTATGGCTACACCTTC; CDR3 protein: CASTGTPYYGYTF
D gene: TRBD1; clone size: NA; J gene: TRBJ2-4; V gene: TRBV11-3; CDR3 DNA: TGTGCCAGCAGCTTAGAGACAGGGCCCCTCGCCAAAAACATTCAGTACTTC; CDR3 protein: CASSLETGPLAKNIQYF
D gene: TRBD1; clone size: NA; J gene: TRBJ1-2; V gene: TRBV28; CDR3 DNA: TGTGCCAGCAGTCCCGCGGGTATGGGGACAGTTTGGGGCTACACCTTC; CDR3 protein: CASSPAGMGTVWGYTF
D gene: NA; clone size: once; J gene: TRBJ1-1; V gene: TRBV11-2; CDR3 DNA: TGTGCCAGCAGCACAGAGGGACATCGTGGCACTGAAGCTTTCTTT; CDR3 protein: CASSTEGHRGTEAFF
D gene: NA; clone size: NA; J gene: TRBJ1-2; V gene: TRBV4-3; CDR3 DNA: TGCGCCAGCAGCCCGGGAACAGGGTTTAACTATGGCTACACCTTC; CDR3 protein: CASSPGTGFNYGYTF
D gene: NA; clone size: once; J gene: TRBJ1-1; V gene: TRBV6-5; CDR3 DNA: TGTGCCAGCAGTTACTCAGGGGTTTATGGTGAAGCTTTCTTT; CDR3 protein: CASSYSGVYGEAFF
D gene: NA; clone size: NA; J gene: TRBJ2-3; V gene: TRBV29-1; CDR3 DNA: TGCAGCGTGCCCCCGGGACAAAGCACAGATACGCAGTATTTT; CDR3 protein: CSVPPGQSTDTQYF
D gene: NA; clone size: NA; J gene: TRBJ2-3; V gene: TRBV29-1; CDR3 DNA: TGCAGCGTTGGATTAGTTTACACAGATACGCAGTATTTT; CDR3 protein: CSVGLVYTDTQYF
D gene: NA; clone size: NA; J gene: TRBJ1-5; V gene: TRBV30; CDR3 DNA: TGTGCCTGGAGTGGGGCAGACGCTGGGCCCCAGCATTTT; CDR3 protein: CAWSGADAGPQHF
D gene: NA; clone size: NA; J gene: TRBJ1-1; V gene: TRBV29-1; CDR3 DNA: TGCAGCGTTGAAGGTCCGGGGGCTGAAGCTTTCTTT; CDR3 protein: CSVEGPGAEAFF
D gene: NA; clone size: NA; J gene: TRBJ2-1; V gene: TRBV5-1; CDR3 DNA: TGCGCCAGCAGATACGGTAGCAATGAGCAGTTCTTC; CDR3 protein: CASRYGSNEQFF
D gene: NA; clone size: NA; J gene: TRBJ2-7; V gene: TRBV19; CDR3 DNA: TGTGCCAGTAGTATATCCCCCGGCGAGCAGTACTTC; CDR3 protein: CASSISPGEQYF
D gene: NA; clone size: NA; J gene: TRBJ1-6; V gene: TRBV14; CDR3 DNA: TGTGCCAGCAGCGTGGCGGCCTATAATTCACCCCTCCACTTT; CDR3 protein: CASSVAAYNSPLHF
D gene: NA; clone size: once; J gene: TRBJ2-5; V gene: TRBV19; CDR3 DNA: TGTGCCAGTAATGGGCATTTTACCCAGATGTACTTC; CDR3 protein: CASNGHFTQMYF
D gene: NA; clone size: NA; J gene: TRBJ2-5; V gene: TRBV4-1; CDR3 DNA: TGCGCCAGCAGCCAAGCGGGAGACTGGCAAGAGACCCAGTACTTC; CDR3 protein: CASSQAGDWQETQYF
D gene: NA; clone size: NA; J gene: TRBJ1-2; V gene: TRBV9; CDR3 DNA: TGTGCCAGCAGCACCCGAATCCAGGGCTCCTATGGCTACACCTTC; CDR3 protein: CASSTRIQGSYGYTF
D gene: NA; clone size: NA; J gene: TRBJ2-7; V gene: TRBV4-2; CDR3 DNA: TGTGCCAGCAGCCCCAAAGCGGGTGCAAGCTCCTACGAGCAGTACTTC; CDR3 protein: CASSPKAGASSYEQYF
D gene: NA; clone size: NA; J gene: TRBJ2-6; V gene: TRBV5-1; CDR3 DNA: TGCGCCAGCAGCTTGCCGGGCTCTGGGGCCAACGTCCTGACTTTC; CDR3 protein: CASSLPGSGANVLTF
D gene: TRBD2; clone size: NA; J gene: TRBJ2-7; V gene: TRBV27; CDR3 DNA: TGTGCCAGCAGTTTACGACTAGCGGGACTCTACGAGCAGTACTTC; CDR3 protein: CASSLRLAGLYEQYF
D gene: TRBD2; clone size: NA; J gene: TRBJ2-7; V gene: TRBV11-2; CDR3 DNA: TGTGCCAGCGGGAAATTTACTAGCGCCTCCTACGAGCAGTACTTC; CDR3 protein: CASGKFTSASYEQYF
D gene: NA; clone size: NA; J gene: TRBJ2-5; V gene: TRBV28; CDR3 DNA: TGTGCCAGCAGTATGACAGGACTAGGGGAGACCCAGTACTTC; CDR3 protein: CASSMTGLGETQYF
D gene: TRBD1; clone size: once; J gene: TRBJ2-1; V gene: TRBV25-1; CDR3 DNA: TGTGCCAGCAGTGATTCCGGGACAGGTGGCAATGAGCAGTTCTTC; CDR3 protein: CASSDSGTGGNEQFF
D gene: TRBD2; clone size: NA; J gene: TRBJ2-1; V gene: TRBV28; CDR3 DNA: TGTGCCAGCAGGGCCCGGACTAGCGGGAGCAATGAGCAGTTCTTC; CDR3 protein: CASRARTSGSNEQFF
D gene: NA; clone size: once; J gene: TRBJ1-2; V gene: TRBV9; CDR3 DNA: TGTGCCAGCAGCGTTAGGTTCTCTCGGGAATTACGGAACTATGGCTACACCTTC; CDR3 protein: CASSVRFSRELRNYGYTF
D gene: NA; clone size: NA; J gene: TRBJ1-3; V gene: TRBV5-4; CDR3 DNA: TGTGCCAGCAGCTTGGACGGCAGGGTATCGGGAAACACCATATATTTT; CDR3 protein: CASSLDGRVSGNTIYF
D gene: NA; clone size: NA; J gene: TRBJ1-1; V gene: TRBV4-2; CDR3 DNA: TGTGCCAGCAGCCAAGAAAGGGGGAGGAACACTGAAGCTTTCTTT; CDR3 protein: CASSQERGRNTEAFF
D gene: TRBD1; clone size: NA; J gene: TRBJ1-6; V gene: TRBV5-5; CDR3 DNA: TGTGCCAGCAGCTTTTACAGGGGCCGTTCACCCCTCCACTTT; CDR3 protein: CASSFYRGRSPLHF
D gene: TRBD1; clone size: NA; J gene: TRBJ2-1; V gene: TRBV18; CDR3 DNA: TGTGCCAGCTCACCGCCGGACAGGTCTTACAATGAGCAGTTCTTC; CDR3 protein: CASSPPDRSYNEQFF
D gene: NA; clone size: NA; J gene: TRBJ1-4; V gene: TRBV27; CDR3 DNA: TGTGCCAGCAGTCCACGGTCCTATGATGAAAAACTGTTTTTT; CDR3 protein: CASSPRSYDEKLFF
D gene: NA; clone size: NA; J gene: TRBJ1-2; V gene: TRBV20-1; CDR3 DNA: TGCGGGAGGCGGGGGGCTGGTGGCTACACCTTC; CDR3 protein: CGRRGAGGYTF
D gene: NA; clone size: once; J gene: TRBJ2-1; V gene: TRBV7-9; CDR3 DNA: TGTGCCAGCAGCTTAGTCCTCAGCTCCTACAATGAGCAGTTCTTC; CDR3 protein: CASSLVLSSYNEQFF
D gene: NA; clone size: NA; J gene: TRBJ1-3; V gene: TRBV7-2; CDR3 DNA: TGTGCCAGCAGCTTAGCGTCACAAGGAAACACCATATATTTT; CDR3 protein: CASSLASQGNTIYF
D gene: TRBD1; clone size: once; J gene: TRBJ1-3; V gene: TRBV13; CDR3 DNA: TGTGCCAGCAGCCTCGACAGGGCCCATGGAAACACCATATATTTT; CDR3 protein: CASSLDRAHGNTIYF
D gene: NA; clone size: NA; J gene: TRBJ1-6; V gene: TRBV21-1; CDR3 DNA: TGTGCCAGCAGCAAAGCGAGGAGGGGCCCAAAAAACTATAATTCACCCCTCCACTTT; CDR3 protein: CASSKARRGPKNYNSPLHF
D gene: NA; clone size: NA; J gene: TRBJ1-4; V gene: TRBV7-9; CDR3 DNA: TGTGCCAGCAGCCCTCTGGGAAGGGGCGCAGATGAAAAACTGTTTTTT; CDR3 protein: CASSPLGRGADEKLFF
D gene: TRBD1; clone size: few; J gene: TRBJ2-7; V gene: TRBV6-5; CDR3 DNA: TGTGCCAGCCAACCTTACAGGGGGCTGTACGAGCAGTACTTC; CDR3 protein: CASQPYRGLYEQYF
D gene: TRBD1; clone size: few; J gene: TRBJ2-7; V gene: TRBV10-2; CDR3 DNA: TGCGCCAGCGTCGCTGGGACAGGGTTTTACGAGCAGTACTTC; CDR3 protein: CASVAGTGFYEQYF
D gene: TRBD1; clone size: NA; J gene: TRBJ1-1; V gene: TRBV29-1; CDR3 DNA: TGCAGCGTTGAACAGGGGGCGGGAACTGAAGCTTTCTTT; CDR3 protein: CSVEQGAGTEAFF
D gene: TRBD1; clone size: NA; J gene: TRBJ1-1; V gene: TRBV5-1; CDR3 DNA: TGCGCCAGCAGCGTGACAGGGGGCCTCACTGAAGCTTTCTTT; CDR3 protein: CASSVTGGLTEAFF
D gene: NA; clone size: few; J gene: TRBJ1-5; V gene: TRBV6-1; CDR3 DNA: TGTGCCAGCAGTGAAACCCAGGGGAATCAGCCCCAGCATTTT; CDR3 protein: CASSETQGNQPQHF
D gene: NA; clone size: NA; J gene: TRBJ2-6; V gene: TRBV5-1; CDR3 DNA: TGCGCCAGCAGCCCAGGACTGATTAGCTCTGGGGCCAACGTCCTGACTTTC; CDR3 protein: CASSPGLISSGANVLTF
D gene: NA; clone size: once; J gene: TRBJ1-6; V gene: TRBV19; CDR3 DNA: TGTGCCAGTAGTCCCAACCCTGGGAGCTCCTATAATTCACCCCTCCACTTT; CDR3 protein: CASSPNPGSSYNSPLHF
D gene: NA; clone size: NA; J gene: TRBJ2-5; V gene: TRBV7-2; CDR3 DNA: TGTGCCAGCAGCACCCGACTAGTGAGTGGTGAGACCCAGTACTTC; CDR3 protein: CASSTRLVSGETQYF
D gene: NA; clone size: few; J gene: TRBJ1-2; V gene: TRBV5-6; CDR3 DNA: TGTGCCAGCAGCTTGAGTCTTGTGTTTACAGATGGCTACACCTTC; CDR3 protein: CASSLSLVFTDGYTF
D gene: NA; clone size: NA; J gene: TRBJ1-6; V gene: TRBV7-9; CDR3 DNA: TGTGCCAGCAGCCCCAAACAGGGTGCCGGTTCACCCCTCCACTTT; CDR3 protein: CASSPKQGAGSPLHF
D gene: TRBD1; clone size: NA; J gene: TRBJ1-1; V gene: TRBV10-2; CDR3 DNA: TGCGCCAGCTTAACACAGGGGACTGAAGCTTTCTTT; CDR3 protein: CASLTQGTEAFF
D gene: TRBD1; clone size: NA; J gene: TRBJ2-7; V gene: TRBV13; CDR3 DNA: TGTGCCAGCCGTCGACAGGGGGCCGCAATTCACTACGAGCAGTACTTC; CDR3 protein: CASRRQGAAIHYEQYF
D gene: TRBD1; clone size: NA; J gene: TRBJ2-7; V gene: TRBV30; CDR3 DNA: TGTGCCTGGAGTGTCGGGACAGCCTTCGACGAGCAGTACTTC; CDR3 protein: CAWSVGTAFDEQYF
D gene: TRBD1; clone size: NA; J gene: TRBJ2-1; V gene: TRBV7-8; CDR3 DNA: TGTGCCAGCAGCCTCGGGACAGTCAATGAGCAGTTCTTC; CDR3 protein: CASSLGTVNEQFF
D gene: NA; clone size: NA; J gene: TRBJ2-1; V gene: TRBV7-2; CDR3 DNA: TGTGCCAGCAGCTTAACGTACACCGATGAGCAGTTCTTC; CDR3 protein: CASSLTYTDEQFF
D gene: NA; clone size: NA; J gene: TRBJ1-1; V gene: TRBV10-1; CDR3 DNA: TGCGCCAGCAGTGCGGGACAAGACACTGAAGCTTTCTTT; CDR3 protein: CASSAGQDTEAFF
D gene: NA; clone size: NA; J gene: TRBJ2-1; V gene: TRBV5-1; CDR3 DNA: TGCGCCAGCAGCTTGCTAGGGGGGGCTGATGAGCAGTTCTTC; CDR3 protein: CASSLLGGADEQFF
D gene: NA; clone size: NA; J gene: TRBJ1-4; V gene: TRBV5-1; CDR3 DNA: TGCGCCAGCAGCGGCCAGGGCTCAACTAATGAAAAACTGTTTTTT; CDR3 protein: CASSGQGSTNEKLFF
D gene: TRBD2; clone size: NA; J gene: TRBJ2-7; V gene: TRBV27; CDR3 DNA: TGTGCCAGCAGTTTATCTCGGGGGGTGGTCTACGAGCAGTACTTC; CDR3 protein: CASSLSRGVVYEQYF
D gene: TRBD1; clone size: few; J gene: TRBJ2-2; V gene: TRBV6-5; CDR3 DNA: TGTGCCAGTCACCGGACAGGGAGGACCGGGGAGCTGTTTTTT; CDR3 protein: CASHRTGRTGELFF